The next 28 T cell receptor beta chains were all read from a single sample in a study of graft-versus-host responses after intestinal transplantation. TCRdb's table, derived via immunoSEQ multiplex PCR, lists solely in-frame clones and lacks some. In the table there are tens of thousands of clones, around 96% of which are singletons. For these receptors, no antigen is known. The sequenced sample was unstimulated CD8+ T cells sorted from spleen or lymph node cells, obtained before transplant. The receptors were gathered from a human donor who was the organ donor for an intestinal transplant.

CDR3 bases: TGCGCCAGCAGCTTGGGGGCCGGGGAGCTGTTTTTT. This translates into CASSLGAGELFF. The rearrangement uses TRBV5-1 and TRBJ2-2, with D unresolved. The CDR3 runs to 12 residues. Trimming left V 0 bases short and J 6 bases short, with 3 bases between. Germline V gene data show CDR1 as SGHRS and CDR2 as YFSETQ.

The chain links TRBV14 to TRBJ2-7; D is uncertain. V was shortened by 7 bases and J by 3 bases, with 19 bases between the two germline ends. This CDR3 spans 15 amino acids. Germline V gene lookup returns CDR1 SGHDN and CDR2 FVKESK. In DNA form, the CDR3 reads TGTGCCAGCAACTACCCTGTCATGGAGCACTACGAGCAGTACTTC. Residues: CASNYPVMEHYEQYF.

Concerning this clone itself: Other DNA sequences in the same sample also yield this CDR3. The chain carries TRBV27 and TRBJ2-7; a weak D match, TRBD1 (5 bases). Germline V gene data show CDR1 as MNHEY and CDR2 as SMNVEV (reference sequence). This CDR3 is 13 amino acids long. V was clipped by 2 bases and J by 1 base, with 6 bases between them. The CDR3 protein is CASSLDSSYEQYF. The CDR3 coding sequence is TGTGCCAGCAGTTTAGACAGTTCCTACGAGCAGTACTTC.

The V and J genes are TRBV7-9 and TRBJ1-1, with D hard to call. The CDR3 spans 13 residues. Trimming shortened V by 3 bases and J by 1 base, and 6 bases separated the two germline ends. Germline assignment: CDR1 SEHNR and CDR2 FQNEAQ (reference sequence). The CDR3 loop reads CASSFPGNTEAFF. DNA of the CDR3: TGTGCCAGCAGCTTCCCCGGGAACACTGAAGCTTTCTTT. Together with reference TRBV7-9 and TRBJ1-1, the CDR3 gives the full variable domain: DTGVSQNPRHKITKRGQNVTFRCDPISEHNRLYWYRQTLGQGPEFLTYFQNEAQLEKSRLLSDRFSAERPKGSFSTLEIQRTEQGDSAMYLCASSFPGNTEAFFGQGTRLTVV.

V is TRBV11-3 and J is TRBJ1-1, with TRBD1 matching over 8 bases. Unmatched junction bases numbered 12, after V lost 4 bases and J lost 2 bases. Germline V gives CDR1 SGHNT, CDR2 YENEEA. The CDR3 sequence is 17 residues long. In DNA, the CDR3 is TGTGCCAGCAGCTCCACGGACAGGGAAGGGGGAAACACTGAAGCTTTCTTT. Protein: CASSSTDREGGNTEAFF.

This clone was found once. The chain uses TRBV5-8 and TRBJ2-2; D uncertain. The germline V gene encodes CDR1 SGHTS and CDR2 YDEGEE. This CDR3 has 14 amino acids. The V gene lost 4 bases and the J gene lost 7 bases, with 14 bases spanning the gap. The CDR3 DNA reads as TGTGCCAGCAGCCAGACAATGAACGTCGGGGAGCTGTTTTTT. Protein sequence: CASSQTMNVGELFF.

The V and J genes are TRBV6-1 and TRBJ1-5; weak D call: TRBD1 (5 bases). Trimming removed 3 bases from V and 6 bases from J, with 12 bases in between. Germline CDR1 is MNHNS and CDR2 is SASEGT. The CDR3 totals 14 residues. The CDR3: CASSDGASSQPQHF. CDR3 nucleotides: TGTGCCAGCAGTGATGGGGCGTCTAGTCAGCCCCAGCATTTT.

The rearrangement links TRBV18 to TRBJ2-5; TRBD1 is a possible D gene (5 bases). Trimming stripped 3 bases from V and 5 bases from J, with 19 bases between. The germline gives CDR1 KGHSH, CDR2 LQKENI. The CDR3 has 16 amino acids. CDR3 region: CASSPPARGLQETQYF. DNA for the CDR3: TGTGCCAGCTCACCCCCCGCAAGGGGATTACAGGAGACCCAGTACTTC.

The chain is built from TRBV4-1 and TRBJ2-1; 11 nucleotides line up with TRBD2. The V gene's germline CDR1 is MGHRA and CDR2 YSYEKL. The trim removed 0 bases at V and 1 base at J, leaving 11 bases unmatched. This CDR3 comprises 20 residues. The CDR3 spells CASSQDLGLAEISSYNEQFF. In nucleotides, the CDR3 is TGCGCCAGCAGCCAAGACTTGGGACTAGCGGAGATCTCGTCCTACAATGAGCAGTTCTTC.

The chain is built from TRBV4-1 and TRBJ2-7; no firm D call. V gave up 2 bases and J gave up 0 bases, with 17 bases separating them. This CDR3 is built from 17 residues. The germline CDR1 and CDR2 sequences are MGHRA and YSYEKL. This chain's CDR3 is CASSQTTGSRSSYEQYF. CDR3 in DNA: TGCGCCAGCAGCCAAACGACGGGCAGCCGAAGCTCCTACGAGCAGTACTTC.

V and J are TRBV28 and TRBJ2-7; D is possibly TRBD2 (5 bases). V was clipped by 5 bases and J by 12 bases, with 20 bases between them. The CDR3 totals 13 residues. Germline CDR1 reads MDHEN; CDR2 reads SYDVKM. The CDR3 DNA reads TGTGCCAGCAGTCCCCCCGACGGCCCTGAGGGGTACTTC. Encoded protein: CASSPPDGPEGYF.

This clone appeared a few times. The CDR3 bases are TGTGCCAGCAGTGCCGGGCGGGGGTACAATGAGCAGTTCTTC. Amino acid sequence: CASSAGRGYNEQFF. The J gene is TRBJ2-1, the V gene TRBV6-5; 7 bases line up with TRBD2. The junction had 5 bases not matched to a gene; V was cut back by 5 bases and J by 4 bases. Per germline, CDR1 MNHEY and CDR2 SVGAGI. The CDR3 runs to 14 residues.

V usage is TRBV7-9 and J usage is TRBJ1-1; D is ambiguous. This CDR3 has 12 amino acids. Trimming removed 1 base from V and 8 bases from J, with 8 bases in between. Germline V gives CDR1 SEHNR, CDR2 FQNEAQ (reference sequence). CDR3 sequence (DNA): TGTGCCAGCAGCTTAGGAGGAAACGAAGCTTTCTTT. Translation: CASSLGGNEAFF.

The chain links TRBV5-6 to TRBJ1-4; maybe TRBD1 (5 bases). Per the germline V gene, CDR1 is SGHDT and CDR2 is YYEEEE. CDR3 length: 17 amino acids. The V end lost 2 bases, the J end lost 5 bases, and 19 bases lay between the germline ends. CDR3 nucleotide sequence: TGTGCCAGCAGCTTAAACCGGGACCGCTGGGAAAATGAAAAACTGTTTTTT. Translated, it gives CASSLNRDRWENEKLFF.

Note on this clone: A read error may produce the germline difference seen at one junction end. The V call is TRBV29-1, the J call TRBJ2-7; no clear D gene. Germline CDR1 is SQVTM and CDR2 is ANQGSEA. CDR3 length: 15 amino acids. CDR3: CSIEEWQAQTYEQYF. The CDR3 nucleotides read TGCAGCATTGAAGAATGGCAGGCCCAGACCTACGAGCAGTACTTC.

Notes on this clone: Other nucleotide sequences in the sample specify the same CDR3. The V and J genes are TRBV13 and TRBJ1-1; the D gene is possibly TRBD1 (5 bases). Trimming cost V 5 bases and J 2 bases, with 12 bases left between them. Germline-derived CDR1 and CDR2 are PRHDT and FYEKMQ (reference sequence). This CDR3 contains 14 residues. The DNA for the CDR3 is TGTGCCAGCAGCCAACTAACAGGTAACACTGAAGCTTTCTTT. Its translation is CASSQLTGNTEAFF.

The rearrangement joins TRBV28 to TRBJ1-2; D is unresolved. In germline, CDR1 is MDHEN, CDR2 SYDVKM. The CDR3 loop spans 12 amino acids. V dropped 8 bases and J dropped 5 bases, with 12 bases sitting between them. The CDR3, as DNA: TGTGCCAGCGCCCCTGGGGTTTATGGCTACACCTTC. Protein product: CASAPGVYGYTF.

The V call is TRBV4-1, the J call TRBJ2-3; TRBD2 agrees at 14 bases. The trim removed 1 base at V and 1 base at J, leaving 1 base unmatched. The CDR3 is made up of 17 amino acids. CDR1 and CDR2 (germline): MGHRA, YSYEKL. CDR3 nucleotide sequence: TGCGCCAGCAGCCAAGTGGGACTAGCGGGGGGCACAGATACGCAGTATTTT. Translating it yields CASSQVGLAGGTDTQYF.

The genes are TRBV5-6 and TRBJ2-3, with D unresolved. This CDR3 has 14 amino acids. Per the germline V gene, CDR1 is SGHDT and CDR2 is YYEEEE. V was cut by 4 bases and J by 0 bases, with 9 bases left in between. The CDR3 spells CASSPEISTDTQYF. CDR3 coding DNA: TGTGCCAGCAGCCCGGAGATTAGCACAGATACGCAGTATTTT.

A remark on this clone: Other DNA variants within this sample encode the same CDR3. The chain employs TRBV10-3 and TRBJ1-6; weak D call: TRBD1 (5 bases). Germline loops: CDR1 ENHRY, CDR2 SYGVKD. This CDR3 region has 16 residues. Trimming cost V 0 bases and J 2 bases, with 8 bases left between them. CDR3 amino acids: CAISESMTAYNSPLHF. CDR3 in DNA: TGTGCCATCAGTGAGTCTATGACAGCCTATAATTCACCCCTCCACTTT.

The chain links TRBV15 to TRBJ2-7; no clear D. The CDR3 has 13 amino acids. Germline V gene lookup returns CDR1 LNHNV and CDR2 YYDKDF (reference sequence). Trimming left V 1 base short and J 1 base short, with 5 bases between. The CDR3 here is CATSRANSYEQYF. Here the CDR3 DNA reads TGTGCCACCAGCAGAGCAAATTCCTACGAGCAGTACTTC.

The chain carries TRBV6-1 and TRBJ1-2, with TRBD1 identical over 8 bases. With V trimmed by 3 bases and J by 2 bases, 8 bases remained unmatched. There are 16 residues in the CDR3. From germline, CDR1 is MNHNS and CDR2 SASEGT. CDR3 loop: CASSDPGQGGNYGYTF. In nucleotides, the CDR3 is TGTGCCAGCAGTGACCCCGGACAGGGCGGGAACTATGGCTACACCTTC.

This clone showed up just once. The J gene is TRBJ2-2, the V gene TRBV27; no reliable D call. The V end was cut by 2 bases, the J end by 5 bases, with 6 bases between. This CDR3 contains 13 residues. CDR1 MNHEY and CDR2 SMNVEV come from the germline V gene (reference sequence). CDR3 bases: TGTGCCAGCAGTTTAATGTTGACCGGGGAGCTGTTTTTT. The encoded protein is CASSLMLTGELFF.

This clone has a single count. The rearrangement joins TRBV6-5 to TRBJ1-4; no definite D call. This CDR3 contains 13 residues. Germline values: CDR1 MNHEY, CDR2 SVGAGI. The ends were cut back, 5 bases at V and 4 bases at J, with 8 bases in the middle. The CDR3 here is CASSRRDNEKLFF. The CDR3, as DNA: TGTGCCAGCAGTCGCCGGGATAATGAAAAACTGTTTTTT.

CDR3 region: CASSSSQGYYGYTF. The CDR3 DNA reads as TGTGCCAGCAGTTCGTCCCAGGGCTACTATGGCTACACCTTC. V usage is TRBV6-6 and J usage is TRBJ1-2; the D gene is possibly TRBD1 (5 bases). Trimming cost V 4 bases and J 3 bases, with 12 bases left between them. The germline gives CDR1 MNHNY, CDR2 SVGAGI (reference sequence). This CDR3 spans 14 amino acids.

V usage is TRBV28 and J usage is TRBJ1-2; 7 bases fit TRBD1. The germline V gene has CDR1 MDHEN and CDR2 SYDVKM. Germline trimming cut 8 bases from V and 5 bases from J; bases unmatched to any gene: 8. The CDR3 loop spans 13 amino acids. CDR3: CASALQGEYGYTF. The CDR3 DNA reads TGTGCCAGCGCACTTCAGGGGGAGTATGGCTACACCTTC.

The CDR3 region is CATSRDRTNYGYTF. For the CDR3, the DNA is TGTGCCACCAGCAGGGACAGGACTAACTATGGCTACACCTTC. V is TRBV15 and J is TRBJ1-2, with 7 positions matching TRBD1. The V segment lost 3 bases and the J segment 0 bases; nucleotides outside the gene matches: 1. The germline gives CDR1 LNHNV, CDR2 YYDKDF (reference sequence). CDR3 length: 14 amino acids.

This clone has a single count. This CDR3 reads CASSLVVAGELFF. The CDR3 bases are TGTGCCAGCAGCTTGGTTGTAGCGGGGGAGCTGTTTTTT. The gene calls are TRBV5-8 and TRBJ2-2; TRBD2 is a possible D gene (5 bases). V lost 0 bases and J 8 bases, leaving 8 bases between the germline ends. Germline V CDR1 and CDR2: SGHTS, YDEGEE. The CDR3 extends over 13 amino acids.